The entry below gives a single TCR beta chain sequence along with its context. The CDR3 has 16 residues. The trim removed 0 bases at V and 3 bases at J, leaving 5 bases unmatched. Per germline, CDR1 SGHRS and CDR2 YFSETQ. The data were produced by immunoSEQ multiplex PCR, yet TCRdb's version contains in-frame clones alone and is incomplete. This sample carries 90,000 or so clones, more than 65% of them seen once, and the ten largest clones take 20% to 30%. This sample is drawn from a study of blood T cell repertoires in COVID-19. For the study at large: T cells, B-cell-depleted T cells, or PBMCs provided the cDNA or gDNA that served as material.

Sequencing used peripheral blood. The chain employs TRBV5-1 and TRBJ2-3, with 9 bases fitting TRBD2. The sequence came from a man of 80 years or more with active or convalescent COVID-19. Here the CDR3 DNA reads TGCGCCAGCAGCTTGGGGAGCGGGGGGTTAACAGATACGCAGTATTTT. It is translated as CASSLGSGGLTDTQYF. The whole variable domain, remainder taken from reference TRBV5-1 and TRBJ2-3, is KAGVTQTPRYLIKTRGQQVTLSCSPISGHRSVSWYQQTPGQGLQFLFEYFSETQRNKGNFPGRFSGRQFSNSRSEMNVSTLELGDSALYLCASSLGSGGLTDTQYFGPGTRLTVL.